The 10 T cell receptor beta chains below come from one sample, sequenced in a study of T cell responses to AZD1222 COVID-19 vaccine. The repertoire was sequenced with immunoSEQ multiplex PCR; TCRdb's copy has only in-frame clones and lacks some. The data show roughly 180,000 clones, approximately 90% seen once. Sequences were derived from peripheral blood, sampled 28 days after the second AZD1222 dose. The receptors stem from an adult who received the AZD1222 COVID-19 vaccine.

The V and J genes are TRBV18 and TRBJ1-2, with TRBD1 matching over 8 bases. The CDR3 has 13 amino acids. Trimming took 4 bases from V and 7 from J; bases not matched to a gene: 5. Germline V gives CDR1 KGHSH, CDR2 LQKENI. The CDR3 is CASSHGQGSGYTF. The CDR3 nucleotides are TGTGCCAGCTCACACGGACAGGGAAGTGGCTACACCTTC. The full variable domain, rest sourced from reference TRBV18 and TRBJ1-2, is NAGVMQNPRHLVRRRGQEARLRCSPMKGHSHVYWYRQLPEEGLKFMVYLQKENIIDESGMPKERFSAEFPKEGPSILRIQQVVRGDSAAYFCASSHGQGSGYTFGSGTRLTVV.

The chain combines TRBV18 with TRBJ1-4; D gene ambiguous. The V and J ends lost 0 bases and 4 bases respectively, with 12 bases between them. The V gene's germline CDR1 is KGHSH and CDR2 LQKENI. This CDR3 has 16 residues. DNA for the CDR3: TGTGCCAGCTCACCACCGGGGAGAGGCCGTAATGAAAAACTGTTTTTT. Its protein is CASSPPGRGRNEKLFF.

This chain connects TRBV7-2 to TRBJ2-3; a possible D gene is TRBD2 (5 bases). Germline CDR1 reads SGHTA; CDR2 reads FQGNSA. CDR3 length: 15 residues. The ends were cut back, 4 bases at V and 5 bases at J, with 16 bases in the middle. CDR3 region: CASSSYRTGGDTQYF. The CDR3 DNA reads as TGTGCCAGCAGCTCCTACCGGACTGGTGGAGATACGCAGTATTTT.

The V gene is TRBV7-2, the J gene TRBJ1-4; TRBD1 matches at 9 bases. Germline V gene data show CDR1 as SGHTA and CDR2 as FQGNSA. CDR3 length: 15 amino acids. Trimming took 7 bases from V and 5 from J; bases not matched to a gene: 8. The CDR3 bases are TGTGCCAGCACCATACCCGGGACAGGGAATGAAAAACTGTTTTTT. It is translated as CASTIPGTGNEKLFF.

This chain links TRBV7-8 with TRBJ1-1; 8 nucleotides align to TRBD1. V shed 8 bases and J 7 bases; nucleotides not matched to a gene: 6. This CDR3 has 12 residues. Germline loops: CDR1 SGHVS, CDR2 FQNEAQ. The CDR3 bases are TGTGCCAGCGGGCGACAGGGGTATGAAGCTTTCTTT. It codes for CASGRQGYEAFF.

The rearrangement joins TRBV12-5 to TRBJ2-5; D could derive from TRBD1 or TRBD2 (5 bases each). The V gene lost 0 bases and the J gene lost 1 base, with 15 bases spanning the gap. The germline V gene encodes CDR1 LGHNT and CDR2 FRNRAP. CDR3 length: 17 amino acids. The CDR3 DNA is TGTGCTAGTGGTTTGGTACAAGGGGACCCCCTCCAAGAGACCCAGTACTTC. Its protein product is CASGLVQGDPLQETQYF.

This chain uses TRBV7-2 with TRBJ2-3; the D gene is possibly TRBD2 (6 bases). The CDR3 sequence is 16 residues long. V was cut by 2 bases and J by 2 bases, with 14 bases left in between. The germline V gene has CDR1 SGHTA and CDR2 FQGNSA. The CDR3 DNA reads TGTGCCAGCAGCTTAAATAGAGGAGGGACCACAGATACGCAGTATTTT. Protein sequence: CASSLNRGGTTDTQYF. Together with reference TRBV7-2 and TRBJ2-3, the CDR3 gives the full variable domain: GAGVSQSPSNKVTEKGKDVELRCDPISGHTALYWYRQSLGQGLEFLIYFQGNSAPDKSGLPSDRFSAERTGGSVSTLTIQRTQQEDSAVYLCASSLNRGGTTDTQYFGPGTRLTVL.

The chain is built from TRBV4-2 and TRBJ1-5; 7 bases map to TRBD1. The CDR3 runs 15 residues. The germline gives CDR1 LGHNA, CDR2 YNFKEQ. The V gene end was trimmed by 3 bases and the J gene end by 3 bases; junction bases not matched to a gene: 5. CDR3 sequence: CASSQTTGINQPQHF. The CDR3 DNA sequence: TGTGCCAGCAGCCAGACGACAGGGATCAATCAGCCCCAGCATTTT.

The chain joins TRBV27 to TRBJ1-2, with 8 bases lining up with TRBD1. The germline V gene encodes CDR1 MNHEY and CDR2 SMNVEV (reference sequence). This CDR3 comprises 13 residues. V trimming: 5 bases; J trimming: 3 bases; junction bases outside the gene matches: 2. The chain's CDR3 is CASSGQGYYGYTF. The CDR3 DNA reads as TGTGCCAGCAGTGGACAGGGTTACTATGGCTACACCTTC.

The chain carries TRBV6-5 and TRBJ2-5; possible D gene TRBD2, 6 bases. Deletions cut 0 bases from V and 5 bases from J, with 13 bases between. Germline lookup yields CDR1 MNHEY and CDR2 SVGAGI. This CDR3 is built from 15 residues. Here the CDR3 reads CASSYSDGGRETQYF. The DNA for the CDR3 is TGTGCCAGCAGTTACTCCGATGGGGGGAGGGAGACCCAGTACTTC.